This T cell receptor (beta chain) was observed in a study of blood T cell repertoires in COVID-19. Data came from immunoSEQ multiplex PCR; TCRdb stores just in-frame clones and leaves some out. This table has roughly 250,000 clones, approximately 85% appearing once. This sequence was found in a woman between 25 and 40 years old who had recovered from COVID-19. The sample consisted of PBMCs or T cells enriched from blood (not recorded which).

CDR3 amino acids: CASTPTGFYQETQYF. In nucleotides, the CDR3 is TGTGCCAGCACCCCGACAGGGTTTTATCAGGAGACCCAGTACTTC. This chain links TRBV6-5 with TRBJ2-5; TRBD1 matches at 7 bases. The CDR3 is 15 residues long. Germline CDR1 and CDR2: MNHEY and SVGAGI. V lost 7 bases, J lost 5 bases, and 13 bases stayed unmatched.